This TCR beta chain was profiled in a study of shared clonotypes between healthy human individuals. Repertoires were generated with immunoSEQ multiplex PCR, while TCRdb's copy carries only in-frame clones and drops some. This repertoire shows 2 million to 2.5 million clones, approximately 94% found once; its top ten account for around 0.13%. This receptor was taken from a man between 18 and 35 years old in good health. The sample consisted of naive CD4+ T cells sorted from blood. Subset specified: CD45RA+ positively selected.

The CDR3: CASRRLGSDTEAFF. CDR3 nucleotides: TGTGCCAGCAGGAGGCTCGGTTCGGACACTGAAGCTTTCTTT. This sequence joins TRBV14 and TRBJ1-1; D is undetermined. Germline V gene sequence: CDR1 SGHDN, CDR2 FVKESK. Trimming removed 6 bases from V and 3 bases from J, with 14 bases in between. The CDR3 is 14 amino acids.